The next 15 T cell receptor beta chains were all read from a single sample in a study of OX40 agonist ivuxolimab in advanced cancers. The receptor library was made with the immunoSEQ multiplex PCR assay. Here the immuneACCESS table is served through TCRdb, limited to in-frame sequences with V and J called. Missing clones are a known gap in these copies; in checked studies unresolved V genes cover under half, and the rest lacks a known reason. Present in this sample are approximately 80,000 clones, around 94% of which were seen just once. The ten largest clones represent over 8.5% of the sample. The sample was CD4+ or CD8+ T cells sorted from blood, taken in a trial of the OX40 agonist ivuxolimab. The origin of the receptors is an adult with an advanced solid tumor such as melanoma, head and neck, liver or kidney cancer.

V usage is TRBV7-8 and J usage is TRBJ2-7, with TRBD1 identical over 7 bases. The CDR3 is 15 residues long. V trimming: 5 bases; J trimming: 0 bases; junction bases outside the gene matches: 7. Per the germline V gene, CDR1 is SGHVS and CDR2 is FQNEAQ. CDR3 protein: CASSPHRGPSYEQYF. The CDR3 nucleotides read TGTGCCAGCAGCCCCCACAGGGGTCCCTCCTACGAGCAGTACTTC.

The V and J genes are TRBV6-5 and TRBJ1-1; D ambiguous. The CDR3 runs 13 residues. Germline V lookup: CDR1 MNHEY, CDR2 SVGAGI. V was shortened by 6 bases and J by 0 bases, with 8 bases between the two germline ends. The CDR3 nucleotides read TGTGCCAGCAGACTCTCAATGAACACTGAAGCTTTCTTT. This sequence encodes CASRLSMNTEAFF.

This chain uses TRBV7-2 with TRBJ1-3; the D gene is possibly TRBD1 (5 bases). The germline V and J ends were trimmed by 3 bases and 4 bases, with 10 bases remaining between them. The germline CDR1 and CDR2 sequences are SGHTA and FQGNSA. This CDR3 comprises 14 residues. CDR3 in amino acids: CASSFSGSGNTIYF. The CDR3 nucleotides read TGTGCCAGCAGCTTTTCAGGGTCCGGAAACACCATATATTTT.

This chain connects TRBV27 to TRBJ2-1; no definite D call. The V gene's germline CDR1 is MNHEY and CDR2 SMNVEV (reference sequence). Trimming left V 1 base short and J 2 bases short, with 3 bases between. The CDR3 length is 13 residues. CDR3 sequence: CASSLFPYNEQFF. The CDR3 DNA reads TGTGCCAGCAGTTTATTCCCCTACAATGAGCAGTTCTTC.

The CDR3 DNA sequence: TGTGCCAGCAGCTTAGGCGGTAGGCAGGGTGATGGCTACACCTTC. It specifies CASSLGGRQGDGYTF. The chain is built from TRBV11-2 and TRBJ1-2; D is possibly TRBD1 (5 bases). From germline, CDR1 is SGHAT and CDR2 FQNNGV. V dropped 1 base and J dropped 6 bases, with 15 bases sitting between them. CDR3 length: 15 residues.

The gene calls are TRBV28 and TRBJ2-7; weak D call: TRBD2 (6 bases). CDR3 length: 13 residues. In germline, CDR1 is MDHEN, CDR2 SYDVKM. The V end was cut by 5 bases, the J end by 3 bases, with 11 bases between. The CDR3 DNA follows: TGTGCCAGCAGTGAGGGACTGTACTACGAGCAGTACTTC. This encodes CASSEGLYYEQYF.

The rearrangement links TRBV7-9 to TRBJ1-1; D gene ambiguous. Germline CDR1 reads SEHNR; CDR2 reads FQNEAQ (reference sequence). The CDR3 runs 13 residues. Trimming removed 0 bases at V and 10 bases at J, with 12 bases between. DNA for the CDR3: TGTGCCAGCAGCTTAGCGCTGGCGGAGGGAGCTTTCTTT. It specifies CASSLALAEGAFF.

The chain is built from TRBV19 and TRBJ2-1; D is possibly TRBD2 (6 bases). The CDR3 has 14 residues. CDR1 and CDR2 (germline): LNHDA, SQIVND (reference sequence). V lost 3 bases to trimming and J lost 5 bases, with 11 bases between them. DNA for the CDR3: TGTGCCAGTAGTATCTTCGGGGGAAACAATGAGCAGTTCTTC. Translating gives CASSIFGGNNEQFF.

The V call is TRBV5-4, the J call TRBJ2-2; 12 bases align to TRBD2. This CDR3 region has 18 residues. Germline V gives CDR1 SGHNT, CDR2 YYREEE (reference sequence). V was pared by 3 bases and J by 5 bases, with 11 bases of the junction left unmatched. The CDR3 sequence is CASSSPGLAGLGTGELFF. The CDR3 DNA is TGTGCCAGCAGCTCCCCGGGACTAGCGGGCCTTGGGACCGGGGAGCTGTTTTTT.

The rearrangement joins TRBV4-3 to TRBJ1-1; 11 positions agree with TRBD1. V shed 3 bases and J 7 bases; nucleotides not matched to a gene: 4. The CDR3 consists of 14 residues. Germline lookup yields CDR1 LGHNA and CDR2 YSLEER. CDR3 sequence reads: CASSHRDRGFEAFF. The DNA for the CDR3 is TGCGCCAGCAGCCACCGGGACAGGGGGTTTGAAGCTTTCTTT.

CDR3 in amino acids: CASSPRGEPYEQYF. The DNA for the CDR3 is TGTGCCAGTAGTCCTCGGGGGGAGCCGTACGAGCAGTACTTC. This rearrangement joins TRBV19 to TRBJ2-7, with 7 positions matching TRBD2. CDR1 is LNHDA and CDR2 is SQIVND in the germline V gene (reference sequence). V shed 5 bases and J 4 bases; nucleotides not matched to a gene: 8. CDR3 size: 14 residues.

The gene calls are TRBV30 and TRBJ2-3; TRBD1 might be the D (5 bases). Per the germline V gene, CDR1 is GTSNPN and CDR2 is SVGIG (reference sequence). V dropped 1 base and J dropped 4 bases, with 12 bases sitting between them. The CDR3 length is 14 residues. CDR3 DNA sequence: TGTGCCTGGAGTGGTGGGGCCGGCTCAGATACGCAGTATTTT. Its protein product is CAWSGGAGSDTQYF.

V gene TRBV4-2 combines with J gene TRBJ1-2; D gene ambiguous. Trimming stripped 1 base from V and 5 bases from J, with 8 bases between. Germline CDR1 and CDR2: LGHNA and YNFKEQ. The length of the CDR3 is 13 residues. CDR3 amino acids: CASSQGREYGYTF. Here the CDR3 DNA reads TGTGCCAGCAGCCAAGGCAGAGAATATGGCTACACCTTC.

This clone came up once. This rearrangement joins TRBV23-1 to TRBJ2-5; TRBD2 matches at 12 bases. TRBV23-1 is an ORF, with its function uncertain. V trimming: 0 bases; J trimming: 5 bases; junction bases outside the gene matches: 7. The CDR3 extends over 17 amino acids. In DNA, the CDR3 is TGCGCCAGCAGTCAATCTTCTAGCGGGGGGGCCAAGGAGACCCAGTACTTC. Amino acid sequence: CASSQSSSGGAKETQYF.

The chain recombines TRBV15 with TRBJ2-1; unclear D gene. This CDR3 region has 15 residues. Germline V gives CDR1 LNHNV, CDR2 YYDKDF (reference sequence). V lost 5 bases and J lost 0, with 11 bases in between. Written as DNA, the CDR3 is TGTGCCACCAGCGCCCTTAGGAGCTCCTACAATGAGCAGTTCTTC. Its protein product is CATSALRSSYNEQFF. Full variable domain (remainder filled in from reference TRBV15 and TRBJ2-1): DAMVIQNPRYQVTQFGKPVTLSCSQTLNHNVMYWYQQKSSQAPKLLFHYYDKDFNNEADTPDNFQSRRPNTSFCFLDIRSPGLGDTAMYLCATSALRSSYNEQFFGPGTRLTVL.